Listed below are T cell receptor beta chains from one sample, sequenced in a study of blood T cell repertoires in COVID-19. The repertoire was sequenced with immunoSEQ multiplex PCR; TCRdb's copy has only in-frame clones and lacks some. The repertoire holds around 57,000 clones, with 75% to 90% as singletons. Sequencing was carried out using peripheral blood. The receptors here all came from a human donor with active COVID-19. The donor label of this sample is uncertain. Both conserved end residues are part of each CDR3. A D gene is named only where the DNA matches it firmly. Rows may omit the clone size; those that give it use once, few, many or a size class.

D,J,V,size,CDR3,DNA
TRBD2,TRBJ2-7,TRBV7-3,-,CASSPSGLARSYEQYF,TGTGCCAGCAGCCCCTCCGGACTAGCTCGTTCCTACGAGCAGTACTTC
-,TRBJ2-1,TRBV4-3,-,CASSQELVHEQFF,TGCGCCAGCAGCCAAGAACTAGTCCATGAGCAGTTCTTC
-,TRBJ2-7,TRBV6-5,-,CASSSLTGISYEQYF,TGTGCCAGCAGTTCCCTCACAGGGATCTCCTACGAGCAGTACTTC
-,TRBJ1-1,TRBV4-1,-,CASSQLDRLEAFF,TGCGCCAGCAGCCAATTAGACAGGCTTGAAGCTTTCTTT
TRBD2,TRBJ2-3,TRBV5-1,-,CASSKIAGDGTDTQYF,TGCGCCAGCAGTAAAATAGCGGGAGATGGGACAGATACGCAGTATTTT
-,TRBJ2-1,TRBV12-2,-,CASRLPRTGSNEQFF,TGTGCAAGTCGCTTACCGCGGACGGGGTCCAATGAGCAGTTCTTC
TRBD2,TRBJ2-1,TRBV7-2,-,CASSLVRGDNEQFF,TGTGCCAGCAGCTTAGTCCGGGGGGACAATGAGCAGTTCTTC
-,TRBJ2-3,TRBV30,-,CAWREAGFPDTQYF,TGTGCCTGGAGGGAGGCGGGGTTTCCAGATACGCAGTATTTT
TRBD1,TRBJ1-5,TRBV11-3,-,CASSLDQGQGAQQPQHF,TGTGCCAGCAGCTTAGATCAGGGACAGGGGGCACAGCAGCCCCAGCATTTT
-,TRBJ2-5,TRBV6-1,-,CASSEAVRWSRETQYF,TGTGCCAGCAGTGAAGCGGTCCGGTGGTCGCGGGAGACCCAGTACTTC
-,TRBJ2-1,TRBV20-1,-,CSAPTDNEQFF,TGCAGTGCCCCAACAGATAATGAGCAGTTCTTC
-,TRBJ2-7,TRBV5-5,-,CASSFEAGGPSYEQYF,TGTGCCAGCAGCTTTGAAGCGGGCGGGCCTTCGTACGAGCAGTACTTC
-,TRBJ2-7,TRBV6-2/TRBV6-3,-,CASSYGQLGTYEQYF,TGTGCCAGCAGTTATGGGCAATTGGGGACTTACGAGCAGTACTTC
-,TRBJ1-6,TRBV11-2,few,CASSLVGLESSYNSPLHF,TGTGCCAGCAGCTTAGTGGGGCTTGAGAGCTCCTATAATTCACCCCTCCACTTT
TRBD1,TRBJ1-1,TRBV6-5,-,CASRGQGFAEAFF,TGTGCCAGCAGAGGACAGGGGTTCGCTGAAGCTTTCTTT
-,TRBJ2-7,TRBV5-1,-,CASRQQGTTYEQYF,TGCGCCAGCAGGCAACAGGGAACGACCTACGAGCAGTACTTC
-,TRBJ2-5,TRBV21-1,-,CASTPTSGGAETQYF,TGTGCCAGCACCCCTACTAGCGGGGGGGCAGAGACCCAGTACTTC
TRBD2,TRBJ2-3,TRBV9,-,CASSGWGTSQDTQYF,TGTGCCAGCAGCGGTTGGGGGACTAGTCAAGATACGCAGTATTTT
-,TRBJ2-4,TRBV5-4,-,CASSSVQENIQYF,TGTGCCAGCAGCTCGGTCCAGGAAAACATTCAGTACTTC
TRBD1,TRBJ1-1,TRBV28,-,CASSSGQGVTEAFF,TGTGCCAGCAGTTCAGGACAGGGGGTAACTGAAGCTTTCTTT
TRBD2,TRBJ2-1,TRBV5-4,once,CASRASGTSAEQFF,TGTGCCAGCAGGGCTAGCGGTACCTCCGCTGAGCAGTTCTTC
-,TRBJ2-1,TRBV30,-,CASLAAGNNEQFF,TGTGCCAGCTTAGCGGCGGGCAACAATGAGCAGTTCTTC
-,TRBJ1-1,TRBV19,once,CASSIAGLGVTEAFF,TGTGCCAGTAGTATAGCAGGCTTGGGAGTAACTGAAGCTTTCTTT
-,TRBJ2-7,TRBV11-2,once,CASSLSGLKSYEQYF,TGTGCCAGCAGCTTGTCAGGTTTAAAGTCCTACGAGCAGTACTTC
TRBD1,TRBJ1-1,TRBV19,-,CASNPQGAGHTEAFF,TGTGCCAGTAATCCACAGGGGGCCGGGCACACTGAAGCTTTCTTT
-,TRBJ2-1,TRBV11-2,-,CASRPSPLADSYNEQFF,TGTGCCAGCAGACCCTCCCCACTAGCTGACTCCTACAATGAGCAGTTCTTC
-,TRBJ2-1,TRBV9,once,CASSPGELVNEQFF,TGTGCCAGCAGCCCCGGGGAGTTGGTCAATGAGCAGTTCTTC
-,TRBJ2-5,TRBV5-4,-,CASTRSGIAETQYF,TGTGCCAGCACCCGATCGGGGATCGCGGAGACCCAGTACTTC
-,TRBJ1-1,TRBV20-1,-,CSASFPQGLTEAFF,TGCAGTGCTAGTTTCCCTCAGGGACTCACTGAAGCTTTCTTT
TRBD1,TRBJ2-7,TRBV11-2,-,CASRPGTGSYEQYF,TGTGCCAGCAGGCCCGGGACAGGCTCCTACGAGCAGTACTTC
TRBD2,TRBJ2-5,TRBV4-2,-,CASSQEAGGPQETQYF,TGTGCCAGCAGCCAAGAGGCGGGGGGCCCTCAAGAGACCCAGTACTTC
-,TRBJ2-7,TRBV15,-,CATSRGGAGLVVYEQYF,TGTGCCACCAGCAGGGGGGGTGCCGGACTGGTTGTCTACGAGCAGTACTTC
-,TRBJ2-7,TRBV5-1,few,CASSLNALGPHSYEQYF,TGCGCCAGCAGCTTGAACGCGCTGGGGCCCCACTCCTACGAGCAGTACTTC
-,TRBJ2-7,TRBV15,-,CATSRDSRGAYEQYF,TGTGCCACCAGCAGAGATAGTCGGGGAGCGTACGAGCAGTACTTC
TRBD1,TRBJ1-2,TRBV10-1,-,CASSNQGAYGYTF,TGCGCCAGCAGTAACCAGGGGGCCTATGGCTACACCTTC
-,TRBJ2-3,TRBV6-5,-,CASSLVWTDTQYF,TGTGCCAGCTCCTTAGTTTGGACAGATACGCAGTATTTT
TRBD1,TRBJ2-7,TRBV27,-,CASSFLTGYTYEQYF,TGTGCCAGCAGTTTCTTGACAGGGTATACCTACGAGCAGTACTTC
-,TRBJ2-7,TRBV19,-,CASSIGAGKGYEQYF,TGTGCCAGTAGTATAGGGGCAGGGAAGGGCTACGAGCAGTACTTC
-,TRBJ2-7,TRBV6-5,-,CASTSRGGYEQYF,TGTGCCAGCACAAGCAGAGGAGGTTACGAGCAGTACTTC
-,TRBJ2-1,TRBV4-3,-,CASSQDRGYGGSEQFF,TGCGCCAGCAGCCAAGATAGGGGCTATGGGGGGAGTGAGCAGTTCTTC
-,TRBJ1-4,TRBV6-5,-,CASSYGATNEKLFF,TGTGCCAGCAGTTACGGAGCAACTAATGAAAAACTGTTTTTT
TRBD1,TRBJ1-3,TRBV7-3,-,CASSLGQGTASGNTIYF,TGTGCCAGCAGCTTAGGACAGGGAACGGCCTCTGGAAACACCATATATTTT
TRBD2,TRBJ2-1,TRBV27,-,CASSLQRGSKYNEQFF,TGTGCCAGCAGTTTACAGCGGGGGTCCAAGTACAATGAGCAGTTCTTC
-,TRBJ2-3,TRBV9,-,CASSVGATSTDTQYF,TGTGCCAGCAGCGTAGGGGCAACTAGCACAGATACGCAGTATTTT
-,TRBJ2-7,TRBV9,-,CASSVGSRGLLEQYF,TGTGCCAGCAGCGTAGGGTCTAGGGGCCTTCTCGAGCAGTACTTC
TRBD1,TRBJ1-2,TRBV12-3/TRBV12-4,once,CASSLGRQGFF,TGTGCCAGCAGTTTAGGACGACAGGGGTTCTTC
TRBD1,TRBJ1-4,TRBV30,-,CAWSEGTGVEKLFF,TGTGCCTGGAGTGAAGGGACAGGGGTTGAAAAACTGTTTTTT
-,TRBJ1-3,TRBV6-5,-,CASSYSGGSGNTIYF,TGTGCCAGCAGTTACTCAGGGGGCTCTGGAAACACCATATATTTT